These T cell receptor beta chains were read from a single sample in a study of monozygotic twins with inflammatory bowel disease. From the 5' RACE reads, TCRdb lists one entry per CDR3 protein and no DNA. The table for this sample gives 400,000 to 500,000 distinct CDR3 sequences. Sequencing was done on a sample of blood. The receptors were sampled from a human donor with ulcerative colitis or Crohn's disease, or a healthy co-twin of an affected twin (not recorded which). Each CDR3 is given with its conserved first and last residue.

CDR3,V,J
CASSRQGWTKANEKLFF,TRBV12-3/TRBV12-4,TRBJ1-4
CASSLALSGVSYEQYF,TRBV7-2,TRBJ2-7
CASSLWGGSSGPNNEQFF,TRBV28,TRBJ2-1
CASSYSGGPGETQYF,TRBV6-5,TRBJ2-5
CASSLARRREGQRGTDTQYF,TRBV11-1,TRBJ2-3
CSVLFWYQETQYF,TRBV29-1,TRBJ2-5
CASSLASGQTLREQYF,TRBV7-9,TRBJ2-7
CATSDASGSYYEQYF,TRBV24-1,TRBJ2-7
CAISESWEQPQHF,TRBV10-3,TRBJ1-5
CASSPDRGRGETQYF,TRBV11-1,TRBJ2-5
CATSDLGGSTDTQYF,TRBV24-1,TRBJ2-3
CSVPFLGGFGYTF,TRBV29-1,TRBJ1-2
CASSMRQGGYEQHF,TRBV5-1,TRBJ2-7
CASSDDSGGQRGVYEQYF,TRBV6-1,TRBJ2-7
CSAAGTAKQPQHF,TRBV20-1,TRBJ1-5
CASSPRGRAYEQYF,TRBV18,TRBJ2-7
CASSIELGQHNYGYTF,TRBV19,TRBJ1-2
CASSQDRVASGYEQYF,TRBV4-3,TRBJ2-7
CASSLILAGGELFF,TRBV7-2,TRBJ2-2
CSARGQTALRSPLHF,TRBV20-1,TRBJ1-6
CSVATGVKNIQYF,TRBV29-1,TRBJ2-4
CACKGRTNTEAFF,TRBV30,TRBJ1-1